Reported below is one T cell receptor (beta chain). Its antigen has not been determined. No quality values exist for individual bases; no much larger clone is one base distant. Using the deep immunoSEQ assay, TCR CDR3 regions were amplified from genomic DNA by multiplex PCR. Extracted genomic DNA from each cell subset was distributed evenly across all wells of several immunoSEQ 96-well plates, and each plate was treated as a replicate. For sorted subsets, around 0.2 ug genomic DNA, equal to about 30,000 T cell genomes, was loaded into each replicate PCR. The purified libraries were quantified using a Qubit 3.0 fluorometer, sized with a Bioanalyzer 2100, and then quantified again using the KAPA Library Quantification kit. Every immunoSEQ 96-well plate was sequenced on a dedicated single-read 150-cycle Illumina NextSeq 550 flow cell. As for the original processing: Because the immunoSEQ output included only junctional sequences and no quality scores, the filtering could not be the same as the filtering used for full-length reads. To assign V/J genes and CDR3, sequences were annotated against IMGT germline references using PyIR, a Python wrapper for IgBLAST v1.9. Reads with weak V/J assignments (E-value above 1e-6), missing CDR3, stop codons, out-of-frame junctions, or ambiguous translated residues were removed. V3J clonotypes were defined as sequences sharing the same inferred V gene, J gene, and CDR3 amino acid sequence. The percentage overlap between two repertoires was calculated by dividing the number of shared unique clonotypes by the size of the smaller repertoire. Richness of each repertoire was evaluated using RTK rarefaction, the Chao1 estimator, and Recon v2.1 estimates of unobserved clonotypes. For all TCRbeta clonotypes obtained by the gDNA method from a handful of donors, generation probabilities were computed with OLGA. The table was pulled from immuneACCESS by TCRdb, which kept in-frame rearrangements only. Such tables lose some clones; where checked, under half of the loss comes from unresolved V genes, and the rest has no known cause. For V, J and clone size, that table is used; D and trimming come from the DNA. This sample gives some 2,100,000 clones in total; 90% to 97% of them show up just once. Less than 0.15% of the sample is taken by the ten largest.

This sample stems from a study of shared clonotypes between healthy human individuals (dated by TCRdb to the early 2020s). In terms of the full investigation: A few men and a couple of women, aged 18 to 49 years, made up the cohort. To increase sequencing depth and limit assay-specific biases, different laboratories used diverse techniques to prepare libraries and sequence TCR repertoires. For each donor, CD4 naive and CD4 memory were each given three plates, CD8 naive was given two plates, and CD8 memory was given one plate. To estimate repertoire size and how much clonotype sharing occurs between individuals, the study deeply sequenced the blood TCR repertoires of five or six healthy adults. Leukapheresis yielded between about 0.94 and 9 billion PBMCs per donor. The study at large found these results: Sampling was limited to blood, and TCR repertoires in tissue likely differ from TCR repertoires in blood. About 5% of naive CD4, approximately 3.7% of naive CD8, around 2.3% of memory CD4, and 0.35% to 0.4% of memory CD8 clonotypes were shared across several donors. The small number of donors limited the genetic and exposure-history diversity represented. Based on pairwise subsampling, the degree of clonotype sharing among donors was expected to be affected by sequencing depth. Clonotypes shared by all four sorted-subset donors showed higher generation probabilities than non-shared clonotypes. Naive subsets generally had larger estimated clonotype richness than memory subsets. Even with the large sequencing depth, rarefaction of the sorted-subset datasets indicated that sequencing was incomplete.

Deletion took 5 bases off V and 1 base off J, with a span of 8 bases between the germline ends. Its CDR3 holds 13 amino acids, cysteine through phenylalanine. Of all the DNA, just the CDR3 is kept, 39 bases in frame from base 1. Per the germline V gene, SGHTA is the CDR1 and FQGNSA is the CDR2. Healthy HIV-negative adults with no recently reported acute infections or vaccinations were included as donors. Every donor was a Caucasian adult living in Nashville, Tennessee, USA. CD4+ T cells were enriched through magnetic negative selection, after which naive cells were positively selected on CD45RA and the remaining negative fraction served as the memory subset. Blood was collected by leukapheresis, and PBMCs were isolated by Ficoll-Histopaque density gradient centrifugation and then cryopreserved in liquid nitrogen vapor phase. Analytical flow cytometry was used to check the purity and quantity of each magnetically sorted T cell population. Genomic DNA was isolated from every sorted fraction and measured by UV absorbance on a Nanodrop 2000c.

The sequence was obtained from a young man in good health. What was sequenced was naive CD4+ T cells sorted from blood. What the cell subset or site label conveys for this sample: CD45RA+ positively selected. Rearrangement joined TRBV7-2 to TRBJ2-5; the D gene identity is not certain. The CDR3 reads CASSRVRQETQYF. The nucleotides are TGTGCCAGCAGCCGGGTTCGCCAAGAGACCCAGTACTTC.